These 15 T cell receptor beta chains share one sample of origin, sequenced in a study of blood T cell repertoires in COVID-19 (dated by TCRdb to the early 2020s). The library relied on the immunoSEQ multiplex PCR assay. TCRdb limited this immuneACCESS table to in-frame rearrangements with V and J called. A share of clones is missing; checked studies link under half to unresolved V genes, and the rest is unexplained. The sample table contains around 300,000 clones; only one count was recorded for around nine tenths of them. In total, the top ten clones hold about 1.7% of the sample. The sequenced sample consisted of PBMCs or T cells enriched from blood (not recorded which). The receptors derive from a woman between 40 and 55 years old who had recovered from COVID-19.

The V and J genes are TRBV12-3 or TRBV12-4 and TRBJ1-1; D perhaps matches TRBD1 (6 bases). V was clipped by 8 bases and J by 8 bases, with 15 bases between them. The CDR3 totals 12 residues. The CDR3 DNA is TGTGCCAGCCGGAAAGGGGGGGGAGAAGCTTTCTTT. It encodes CASRKGGGEAFF.

The rearrangement uses TRBV19 and TRBJ1-1, with 8 bases aligning to TRBD1. V lost 0 bases and J lost 0; bases outside the gene matches: 6. The CDR3 totals 17 residues. Looked up from germline, CDR1 is LNHDA and CDR2 is SQIVND (reference sequence). In DNA form, the CDR3 reads TGTGCCAGTAGTATAGAGGCAGGGGGCCGAATGAACACTGAAGCTTTCTTT. It yields the protein CASSIEAGGRMNTEAFF.

The chain employs TRBV5-1 and TRBJ1-5, with D perhaps matching TRBD1 (6 bases). Germline V lookup: CDR1 SGHRS, CDR2 YFSETQ. Trimming took 0 bases from V and 6 from J, leaving 13 bases between them. This CDR3 region has 15 residues. The CDR3 DNA is TGCGCCAGCAGCTTGGGAGGGGCGACAGGTCAGCCCCAGCATTTT. Translating gives CASSLGGATGQPQHF.

V and J are TRBV15 and TRBJ1-1; D perhaps matches TRBD1 (6 bases). CDR3 length equals 13 residues. V was shortened by 0 bases and J by 6 bases, with 8 bases between the two germline ends. Germline V gives CDR1 LNHNV, CDR2 YYDKDF (reference sequence). CDR3 sequence: CATSRDQGPEAFF. The CDR3 nucleotides are TGTGCCACCAGCAGAGACCAGGGGCCTGAAGCTTTCTTT.

The rearrangement links TRBV7-2 to TRBJ1-5; D is unresolved. This CDR3 comprises 15 residues. V gave up 0 bases and J gave up 2 bases, with 8 bases separating them. Per the germline V gene, CDR1 is SGHTA and CDR2 is FQGNSA. CDR3 DNA sequence: TGTGCCAGCAGCTTAGCGGGGAGTGGCAATCAGCCCCAGCATTTT. Residues: CASSLAGSGNQPQHF.

About this clone itself: The sample contains more than one DNA sequence encoding this CDR3. This chain links TRBV9 with TRBJ1-6; TRBD1 matches at 8 bases. The CDR3 totals 17 residues. J gave up 0 bases and V 0 bases, and 2 bases lay outside the gene matches. The germline gives CDR1 SGDLS, CDR2 YYNGEE. CDR3 bases: TGTGCCAGCAGCGTAGGACAGGGGCGCTCCTATAATTCACCCCTCCACTTT. This encodes CASSVGQGRSYNSPLHF. The whole variable domain, remainder taken from reference TRBV9 and TRBJ1-6, is DSGVTQTPKHLITATGQRVTLRCSPRSGDLSVYWYQQSLDQGLQFLIQYYNGEERAKGNILERFSAQQFPDLHSELNLSSLELGDSALYFCASSVGQGRSYNSPLHFGNGTRLTVT.

The rearrangement links TRBV2 to TRBJ1-2; 9 bases line up with TRBD1. Germline V CDR1 and CDR2: SNHLY, FYNNEI. This CDR3 has 14 amino acids. Trimming at V came to 5 bases and at J to 2 bases, leaving 3 bases not matched to a gene. For the CDR3, the DNA is TGTGCCAGCAGTTCGGGACAGGGAAACTATGGCTACACCTTC. Translating gives CASSSGQGNYGYTF.

This chain connects TRBV30 to TRBJ1-5; no clear D gene. This CDR3 comprises 12 residues. Per germline, CDR1 GTSNPN and CDR2 SVGIG (reference sequence). Trimming left V 1 base short and J 2 bases short, with 3 bases between. DNA of the CDR3: TGTGCCTGGAGTGCAGGCAATCAGCCCCAGCATTTT. This sequence encodes CAWSAGNQPQHF.

The chain couples TRBV5-6 to TRBJ1-2, with TRBD1 matching 7 bases. V dropped 3 bases and J dropped 8; count of bases not matched to a gene: 16. This CDR3 is 16 amino acids long. CDR1 SGHDT and CDR2 YYEEEE come from the germline V gene. CDR3 protein: CASSSLTGQEVSGYTF. The DNA for the CDR3 is TGTGCCAGCAGCTCCTTAACCGGACAGGAGGTGAGCGGCTACACCTTC.

V usage is TRBV19 and J usage is TRBJ2-3; TRBD2 aligns across 9 bases. CDR1 and CDR2 (germline): LNHDA, SQIVND (reference sequence). This CDR3 spans 14 amino acids. V lost 5 bases and J lost 7; bases outside the gene matches: 7. This chain's CDR3 is CASSRAGGPNTQYF. The CDR3 nucleotides are TGTGCCAGTAGTCGGGCGGGGGGGCCAAATACGCAGTATTTT.

This sequence joins TRBV19 and TRBJ2-7, with D possibly being TRBD2 (6 bases). CDR3 length: 15 residues. Trimming removed 4 bases at V and 2 bases at J, with 15 bases between. Looked up from germline, CDR1 is LNHDA and CDR2 is SQIVND (reference sequence). The CDR3 bases are TGTGCCAGTAGTACCGGGACTTCGCAACCCTACGAGCAGTACTTC. It codes for CASSTGTSQPYEQYF.

In this sample, this clone turned up once. The DNA of the CDR3 is TGTGCCAGCTCCCGCCAGCGGGACCCTCGCACAGATACGCAGTATTTT. Translation: CASSRQRDPRTDTQYF. J is TRBJ2-3 and V is TRBV18; 7 positions match TRBD2. Germline CDR1 reads KGHSH; CDR2 reads LQKENI. The CDR3 covers 16 residues. J lost 1 base, V lost 6 bases, and 10 bases had no gene match.

This clone occurred once. DNA for the CDR3: TGTGCCAGCAGCTACCCGTGGGGGGACCCTGCAACTAATGAAAAACTGTTTTTT. Translating gives CASSYPWGDPATNEKLFF. The chain recombines TRBV25-1 with TRBJ1-4, with D possibly being TRBD1 (5 bases). Per the germline V gene, CDR1 is MGHDK and CDR2 is SYGVNS. This CDR3 is built from 18 residues. The V and J ends lost 6 bases and 0 bases respectively, with 20 bases between them.

The gene calls are TRBV5-1 and TRBJ1-2; 12 bases are a match to TRBD1. The CDR3 extends over 16 amino acids. CDR1 is SGHRS, CDR2 YFSETQ, per germline. V gave up 4 bases and J gave up 6 bases; unmatched junction bases: 10. Here the CDR3 DNA reads TGCGCCAGCAGCCGACTGGGACAGGGGGCCGGTAATGGCTACACCTTC. This codes for CASSRLGQGAGNGYTF.

This clone was seen a single time. The V call is TRBV5-6, the J call TRBJ1-2; 11 nucleotides match TRBD1. The trim removed 3 bases at V and 6 bases at J, leaving 7 bases unmatched. The CDR3 consists of 15 residues. The V gene's germline CDR1 is SGHDT and CDR2 YYEEEE. Written as DNA, the CDR3 is TGTGCCAGCAGCTCCTGGACAGGGGGCTCAGATGGCTACACCTTC. Its translation: CASSSWTGGSDGYTF.